One and the same sample provided the 30 T cell receptor beta chains below, sequenced in a study of neoadjuvant anti-PD-1 for oral cavity cancer. Sequenced by immunoSEQ multiplex PCR; TCRdb stores in-frame clones only, minus some. The sample holds around 81,000 clones, approximately 80% seen once. Sequenced here: PBMCs, sampled before nivolumab (anti-PD-1) treatment. These receptors came from a person aged 35 to 85 with oral cavity squamous cell carcinoma.

J is TRBJ2-7 and V is TRBV11-2; D not resolved. Trimming shortened V by 3 bases and J by 0 bases, and 21 bases separated the two germline ends. CDR1 and CDR2 (germline): SGHAT, FQNNGV. The CDR3 runs 18 residues. CDR3 in DNA: TGTGCCAGCAGCTTCTCCCCCCCTGCGACGACGAGCTCCTACGAGCAGTACTTC. Its translation: CASSFSPPATTSSYEQYF.

This clone was recorded once. The chain has TRBV10-2 and TRBJ2-7; D possibly corresponds to TRBD2 (5 bases). This CDR3 contains 13 residues. Trimming stripped 6 bases from V and 6 bases from J, with 15 bases between. Germline loops: CDR1 WSHSY, CDR2 SAAADI. CDR3 protein: CASRDPDGGEQYF. In DNA form, the CDR3 reads TGCGCCAGCAGGGACCCGGACGGAGGCGAGCAGTACTTC.

V gene TRBV27 combines with J gene TRBJ2-7, with D perhaps matching TRBD2 (6 bases). The CDR3 is 14 residues long. With 4 bases removed from V and 2 bases from J, the gap between germline ends came to 12 bases. The germline CDR1 and CDR2 sequences are MNHEY and SMNVEV (reference sequence). Here the CDR3 DNA reads TGTGCCAGCAGTTGGGGGGACGGTGCCTACGAGCAGTACTTC. This encodes CASSWGDGAYEQYF.

The chain is built from TRBV27 and TRBJ2-2; tentative D call: TRBD1 (5 bases). Germline CDR1 and CDR2: MNHEY and SMNVEV (reference sequence). V was clipped by 6 bases and J by 2 bases, with 16 bases between them. The CDR3 runs to 16 residues. CDR3 sequence reads: CASSPHPQGNTGELFF. CDR3 DNA sequence: TGTGCCAGCAGCCCACACCCGCAGGGCAACACCGGGGAGCTGTTTTTT.

This clone was found a few times. This chain uses TRBV7-8 with TRBJ2-7, with 9 nucleotides matching TRBD1. The CDR3 is made up of 14 amino acids. Germline V gene data show CDR1 as SGHVS and CDR2 as FQNEAQ. Trimming removed 5 bases from V and 3 bases from J; junction bases left unmatched: 5. The CDR3 DNA reads as TGTGCCAGCAGCCGCCGGGACAGGGACTACGAGCAGTACTTC. This encodes CASSRRDRDYEQYF.

This sequence joins TRBV9 and TRBJ2-1, with 7 bases identical to TRBD1. The V segment lost 3 bases and the J segment 3 bases; nucleotides outside the gene matches: 6. From germline, CDR1 is SGDLS and CDR2 YYNGEE. This CDR3 contains 15 residues. The CDR3 DNA sequence: TGTGCCAGCAGCGAAGGCCGGGACAGCTACAATGAGCAGTTCTTC. Encoded protein: CASSEGRDSYNEQFF.

In its sample, this clone was seen a few times. This chain connects TRBV30 to TRBJ1-4, with TRBD1 as a possible D gene (5 bases). The germline V gene has CDR1 GTSNPN and CDR2 SVGIG (reference sequence). Trimming took 3 bases from V and 7 from J, leaving 9 bases between them. The CDR3 runs to 12 residues. CDR3 residues: CAWSAGFEKLFF. CDR3 bases: TGTGCCTGGAGCGCAGGGTTTGAAAAACTGTTTTTT.

The chain recombines TRBV7-9 with TRBJ1-5; 7 nucleotides match TRBD1. The CDR3 is 14 amino acids. Germline CDR1 is SEHNR and CDR2 is FQNEAQ (reference sequence). Germline trimming cut 5 bases from V and 1 base from J; bases unmatched to any gene: 2. The CDR3 DNA is TGTGCCAGCAGCCCAGGGGGAAGCAATCAGCCCCAGCATTTT. This sequence encodes CASSPGGSNQPQHF.

The chain is built from TRBV6-1 and TRBJ2-1; 14 nucleotides match TRBD2. This CDR3 contains 15 residues. Trimming removed 4 bases from V and 10 bases from J; junction bases left unmatched: 6. Per the germline V gene, CDR1 is MNHNS and CDR2 is SASEGT. Here the CDR3 DNA reads TGTGCCAGCAGTGTGGGACTAGCGGGAGTAGAAGAGCAGTTCTTC. Amino acid sequence: CASSVGLAGVEEQFF.

The J gene is TRBJ2-7, the V gene TRBV10-3, with 8 bases fitting TRBD1. The junction had 8 bases not matched to a gene; V was cut back by 4 bases and J by 0 bases. Germline assignment: CDR1 ENHRY and CDR2 SYGVKD. The CDR3 covers 16 residues. The CDR3 nucleotides are TGTGCCATCAGTGTGTCCAGGGGGCTCCGCTCCTACGAGCAGTACTTC. As protein: CAISVSRGLRSYEQYF.

Comment on this clone: This sample also contains other DNA sequences that code for the same CDR3. The gene calls are TRBV2 and TRBJ1-5; TRBD1 might be the D (5 bases). From germline, CDR1 is SNHLY and CDR2 FYNNEI. This CDR3 is built from 15 residues. V was pared by 1 base and J by 6 bases, with 13 bases between. The CDR3 region has the DNA TGTGCCAGCAGTGAAGTCGACAGAGTCGGTCAGCCCCAGCATTTT. Its protein product is CASSEVDRVGQPQHF.

This chain connects TRBV7-2 to TRBJ2-3; TRBD2 matches 11 bases. Per germline, CDR1 SGHTA and CDR2 FQGNSA. The V and J ends lost 1 base and 6 bases, in that order; junction bases with no gene match: 9. The CDR3 is made up of 17 amino acids. In DNA, the CDR3 is TGTGCCAGCAGCTTAGTATCGACTAGCGGGATAAAGGATACGCAGTATTTT. Encoded protein: CASSLVSTSGIKDTQYF.

V is TRBV9 and J is TRBJ1-1; D is unresolved. The V end was cut by 0 bases, the J end by 4 bases, with 16 bases between. CDR3 length equals 16 residues. Germline V CDR1 and CDR2: SGDLS, YYNGEE. The CDR3 reads CASSVVGGYETTEAFF. CDR3 nucleotide sequence: TGTGCCAGCAGCGTAGTTGGAGGGTATGAGACCACTGAAGCTTTCTTT.

This chain connects TRBV11-2 to TRBJ2-2; D may be TRBD1 (5 bases). CDR1 SGHAT and CDR2 FQNNGV come from the germline V gene. The CDR3 covers 15 residues. Deletions cut 0 bases from V and 4 bases from J, with 9 bases between. CDR3 in DNA: TGTGCCAGCAGCTTAGAGGGGCTTGGCACCGGGGAGCTGTTTTTT. Residues: CASSLEGLGTGELFF.

The CDR3 DNA is TGTGCCAGCAGCCCCCAGGGACAGGGAAACTATGGCTACACCTTC. As protein: CASSPQGQGNYGYTF. This chain links TRBV9 with TRBJ1-2, with 9 positions matching TRBD1. The CDR3 length is 15 residues. CDR1 and CDR2 from the germline V gene are SGDLS and YYNGEE. The V gene end was trimmed by 4 bases and the J gene end by 2 bases; junction bases not matched to a gene: 6.

V gene TRBV7-8 combines with J gene TRBJ2-1; D is ambiguous. Trimming stripped 1 base from V and 9 bases from J, with 16 bases between. The CDR3 is made up of 15 amino acids. The germline V gene has CDR1 SGHVS and CDR2 FQNEAQ. The CDR3 nucleotides read TGTGCCAGCAGCTTAGGCCCAACAAGGGCCCCTGAGCAGTTCTTC. Protein product: CASSLGPTRAPEQFF. Full variable domain (remainder filled in from reference TRBV7-8 and TRBJ2-1): GAGVSQSPRYKVAKRGQDVALRCDPISGHVSLFWYQQALGQGPEFLTYFQNEAQLDKSGLPSDRFFAERPEGSVSTLKIQRTQQEDSAVYLCASSLGPTRAPEQFFGPGTRLTVL.

The V and J genes are TRBV19 and TRBJ2-2; D may match TRBD1 or TRBD2 (6 bases each). V lost 3 bases and J lost 4, with 12 bases in between. Germline CDR1 and CDR2: LNHDA and SQIVND (reference sequence). The CDR3 covers 15 residues. CDR3 in DNA: TGTGCCAGTAGTATTGCCAGGGGAGGCACCGGGGAGCTGTTTTTT. Translating gives CASSIARGGTGELFF.

The chain uses TRBV7-3 and TRBJ2-1, with TRBD2 matching over 8 bases. The CDR3 has 13 amino acids. V dropped 5 bases and J dropped 6; count of bases not matched to a gene: 3. CDR1 is SGHTA, CDR2 FQGTGA, per germline. CDR3 sequence: CASSAGTSNEQFF. CDR3 nucleotides: TGTGCCAGCAGCGCCGGGACTAGCAATGAGCAGTTCTTC.

V is TRBV5-4 and J is TRBJ1-1; D is undetermined. V shed 0 bases and J shed 0 bases, with 9 bases lying between them. This CDR3 contains 15 residues. Germline-derived CDR1 and CDR2 are SGHNT and YYREEE (reference sequence). CDR3 residues: CASSLAWPLNTEAFF. CDR3 coding DNA: TGTGCCAGCAGCTTGGCGTGGCCTTTGAACACTGAAGCTTTCTTT.

This clone was counted a single time. The rearrangement uses TRBV6-5 and TRBJ1-1; TRBD1 might be the D (5 bases). V shed 7 bases and J shed 0 bases, with 9 bases lying between them. This CDR3 is 13 amino acids long. Germline V CDR1 and CDR2: MNHEY, SVGAGI. This chain's CDR3 is CASTPTVNTEAFF. The DNA for the CDR3 is TGTGCCAGCACTCCGACAGTGAACACTGAAGCTTTCTTT.

The chain has TRBV6-7 and TRBJ2-3, with 9 bases fitting TRBD1. TRBV6-7 is an open reading frame, and its role is uncertain. The CDR3 runs to 18 residues. V was clipped by 3 bases and J by 4 bases; unmatched bases: 14. Here the CDR3 DNA reads TGTGCCAGCAGTTATTGGTGTGTGTGTCACAGGGGGCCAGATACGCAGTATTTT. This gives the protein CASSYWCVCHRGPDTQYF.

This clone was counted a few times. The chain employs TRBV19 and TRBJ1-5; TRBD1 is a possible D gene (6 bases). The CDR3 sequence is 17 residues long. CDR1 and CDR2 from the germline V gene are LNHDA and SQIVND (reference sequence). Trimming stripped 4 bases from V and 4 bases from J, with 20 bases between. CDR3 in DNA: TGTGCCAGTAGTACCACGAAGAAACAGGGTTTTAATCAGCCCCAGCATTTT. Translated: CASSTTKKQGFNQPQHF.

The chain recombines TRBV6-5 with TRBJ2-7; D may correspond to TRBD1 or TRBD2 (5 bases each). The CDR3 length is 14 residues. The V gene's germline CDR1 is MNHEY and CDR2 SVGAGI. Trimming took off 6 bases at V and 9 bases at J, with 21 bases between the two ends. CDR3 sequence reads: CASSSGAGSRGQYF. The CDR3 bases are TGTGCCAGCAGCTCCGGGGCAGGGAGTAGAGGGCAGTACTTC.

This clone was detected only a few times. The CDR3: CASSLVPGLNTEAFF. The CDR3 region has the DNA TGTGCCAGCAGTTTAGTTCCGGGACTTAACACTGAAGCTTTCTTT. The chain links TRBV27 to TRBJ1-1, with D possibly TRBD1 on 5 matching bases. Germline loops: CDR1 MNHEY, CDR2 SMNVEV (reference sequence). The CDR3 is 15 residues long. Between the trimmed V and J ends, which lost 2 bases and 2 bases, there was a span of 12 bases.

The chain links TRBV9 to TRBJ1-2; D uncertain. This CDR3 has 15 amino acids. Trimming removed 0 bases at V and 0 bases at J, with 9 bases between. The germline V gene encodes CDR1 SGDLS and CDR2 YYNGEE. CDR3 DNA sequence: TGTGCCAGCAGCGTAGGCGTTGCGGCTAACTATGGCTACACCTTC. Translation gives CASSVGVAANYGYTF.

The chain employs TRBV27 and TRBJ2-3; tentatively, D is TRBD1 or TRBD2 (6 bases each). The CDR3 spans 16 residues. Per the germline V gene, CDR1 is MNHEY and CDR2 is SMNVEV (reference sequence). Trimming removed 0 bases from V and 3 bases from J, with 13 bases in between. The CDR3 region is CASSLSKGGSTDTQYF. The DNA for the CDR3 is TGTGCCAGCAGTTTATCGAAGGGGGGCTCTACAGATACGCAGTATTTT.

The chain uses TRBV5-1 and TRBJ1-1; a weak D match, TRBD1 (5 bases). CDR1 and CDR2 from the germline V gene are SGHRS and YFSETQ. The CDR3 runs to 14 residues. Trimming shortened V by 0 bases and J by 4 bases, and 10 bases separated the two germline ends. CDR3 coding DNA: TGCGCCAGCAGCTTGGAGGGGTACGGCACTGAAGCTTTCTTT. Protein: CASSLEGYGTEAFF.

This rearrangement joins TRBV9 to TRBJ2-4, with 7 nucleotides matching TRBD2. V was clipped by 0 bases and J by 5 bases; unmatched bases: 2. The CDR3 extends over 14 amino acids. Germline CDR1 SGDLS, CDR2 YYNGEE. The CDR3 protein is CASSVGLAENIQYF. The CDR3 coding sequence is TGTGCCAGCAGCGTAGGGCTAGCGGAAAACATTCAGTACTTC.

CDR3 residues: CASTEQGLEQYF. Here the CDR3 DNA reads TGTGCCAGCACGGAACAGGGTCTCGAGCAGTACTTC. The V call is TRBV2, the J call TRBJ2-7; possibly TRBD1 for D (6 bases). Deletions cut 7 bases from V and 6 bases from J, with 13 bases between. Germline CDR1 SNHLY, CDR2 FYNNEI. The CDR3 is 12 residues long.

This clone has just one count. This chain connects TRBV25-1 to TRBJ2-3; maybe TRBD1 (5 bases). This CDR3 is 15 amino acids long. The V and J ends lost 9 bases and 2 bases respectively, with 18 bases between them. The germline V gene has CDR1 MGHDK and CDR2 SYGVNS. CDR3 DNA sequence: TGTGCCAGTGCAAGGCCCCAGGGTGTCACAGATACGCAGTATTTT. The encoded protein is CASARPQGVTDTQYF.